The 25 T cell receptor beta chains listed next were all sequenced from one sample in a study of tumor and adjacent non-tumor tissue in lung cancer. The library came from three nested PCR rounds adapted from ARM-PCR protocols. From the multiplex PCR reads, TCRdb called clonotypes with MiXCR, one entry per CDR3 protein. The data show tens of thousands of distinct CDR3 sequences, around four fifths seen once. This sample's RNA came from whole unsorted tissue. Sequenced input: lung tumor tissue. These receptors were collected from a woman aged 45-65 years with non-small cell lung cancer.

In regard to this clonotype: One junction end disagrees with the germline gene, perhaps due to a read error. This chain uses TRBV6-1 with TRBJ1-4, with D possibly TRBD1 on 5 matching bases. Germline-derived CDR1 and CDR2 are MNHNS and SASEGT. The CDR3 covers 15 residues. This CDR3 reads CTSSGTLAGYEKLFF. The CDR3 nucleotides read TGTACCAGCAGTGGCACCCTAGCAGGGTACGAAAAACTGTTTTTT.

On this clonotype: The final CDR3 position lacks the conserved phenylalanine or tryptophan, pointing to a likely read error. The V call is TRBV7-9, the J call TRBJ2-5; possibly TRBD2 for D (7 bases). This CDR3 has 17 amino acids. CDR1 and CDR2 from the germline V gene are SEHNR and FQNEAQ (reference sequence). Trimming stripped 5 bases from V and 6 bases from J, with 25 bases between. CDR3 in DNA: TGTGCCAGCAGCCCCCCGGGGGGACAACAGGCGATAAAGACCCAGTACTTA. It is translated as CASSPPGGQQAIKTQYL.

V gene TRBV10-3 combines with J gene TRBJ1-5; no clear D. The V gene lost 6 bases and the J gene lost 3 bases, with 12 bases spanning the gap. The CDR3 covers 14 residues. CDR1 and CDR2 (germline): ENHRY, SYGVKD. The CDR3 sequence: CAISEKGNNQPQHF. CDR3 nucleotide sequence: TGTGCCATCAGCGAGAAGGGAAACAATCAGCCCCAGCATTTT.

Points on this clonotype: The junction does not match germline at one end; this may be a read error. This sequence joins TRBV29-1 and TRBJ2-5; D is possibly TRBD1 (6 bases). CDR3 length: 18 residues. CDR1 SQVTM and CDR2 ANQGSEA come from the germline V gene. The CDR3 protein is CSVEDPLDYRASREIQYF. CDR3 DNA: TGCAGCGTTGAAGATCCACTCGATTACAGGGCCAGCAGAGAGATCCAGTACTTT.

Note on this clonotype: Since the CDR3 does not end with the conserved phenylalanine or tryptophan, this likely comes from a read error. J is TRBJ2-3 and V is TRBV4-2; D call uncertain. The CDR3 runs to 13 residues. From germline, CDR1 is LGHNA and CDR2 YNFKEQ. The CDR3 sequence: CASSQDNPDMQYL. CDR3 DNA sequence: TGTGCCAGCAGCCAAGATAATCCAGATATGCAGTATCTT.

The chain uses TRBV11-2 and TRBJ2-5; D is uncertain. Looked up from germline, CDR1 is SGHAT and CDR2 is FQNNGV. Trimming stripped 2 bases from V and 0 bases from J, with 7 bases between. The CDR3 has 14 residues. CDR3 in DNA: TGTGCCAGCAGCTTAATTGGATACCAAGAGACCCAGTACTTC. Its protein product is CASSLIGYQETQYF.

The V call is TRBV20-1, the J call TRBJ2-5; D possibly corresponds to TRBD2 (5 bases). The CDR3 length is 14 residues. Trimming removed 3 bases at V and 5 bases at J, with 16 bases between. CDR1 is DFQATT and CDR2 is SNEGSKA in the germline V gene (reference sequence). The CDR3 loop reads CSARVGEPGETQYF. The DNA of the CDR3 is TGCAGTGCTAGGGTGGGAGAGCCCGGGGAGACCCAGTACTTC.

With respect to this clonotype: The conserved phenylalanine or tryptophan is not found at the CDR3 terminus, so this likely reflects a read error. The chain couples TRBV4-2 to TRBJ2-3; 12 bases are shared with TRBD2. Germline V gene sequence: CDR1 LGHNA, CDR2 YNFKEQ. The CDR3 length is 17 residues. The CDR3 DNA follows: TGTGTTAGCAGCCAACATTTTACTAGCGGGAGGATGGATACGCAGTATTAT. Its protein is CVSSQHFTSGRMDTQYY.

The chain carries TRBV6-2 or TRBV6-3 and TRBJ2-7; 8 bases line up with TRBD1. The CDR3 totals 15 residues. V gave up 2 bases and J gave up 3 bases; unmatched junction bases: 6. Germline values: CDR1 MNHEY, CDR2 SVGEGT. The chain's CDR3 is CASSYKGTGVYEQYF. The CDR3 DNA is TGTGCCAGCAGTTACAAGGGGACAGGAGTCTACGAGCAGTACTTC.

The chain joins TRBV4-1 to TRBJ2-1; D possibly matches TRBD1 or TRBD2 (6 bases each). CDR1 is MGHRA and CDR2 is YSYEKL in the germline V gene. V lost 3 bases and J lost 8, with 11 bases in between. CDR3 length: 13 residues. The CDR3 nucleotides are TGCGCCAGCAGCCAGGAGGGGGACCATGAGCAGTTCTTC. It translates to CASSQEGDHEQFF.

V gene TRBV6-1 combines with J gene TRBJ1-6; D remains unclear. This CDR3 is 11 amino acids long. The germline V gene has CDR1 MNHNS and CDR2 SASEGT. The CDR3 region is CVISEASPLHF. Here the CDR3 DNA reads TGTGTCATCAGTGAAGCTTCACCCCTCCACTTT.

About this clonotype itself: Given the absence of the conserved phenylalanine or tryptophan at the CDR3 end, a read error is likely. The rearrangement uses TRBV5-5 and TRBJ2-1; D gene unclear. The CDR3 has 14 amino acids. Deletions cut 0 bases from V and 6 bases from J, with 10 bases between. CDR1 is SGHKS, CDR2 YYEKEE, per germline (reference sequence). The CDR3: CASSLVGAGNEQFI. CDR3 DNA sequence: TGTGCCAGCAGCTTGGTCGGAGCAGGCAATGAGCAGTTCATC.

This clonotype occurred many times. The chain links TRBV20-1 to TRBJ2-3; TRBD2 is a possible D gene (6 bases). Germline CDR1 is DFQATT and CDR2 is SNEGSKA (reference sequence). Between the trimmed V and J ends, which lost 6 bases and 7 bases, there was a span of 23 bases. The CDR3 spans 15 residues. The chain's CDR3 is CSARDFTQRDHTQYF. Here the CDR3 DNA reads TGCAGTGCAAGGGACTTTACCCAACGAGATCATACGCAGTATTTT.

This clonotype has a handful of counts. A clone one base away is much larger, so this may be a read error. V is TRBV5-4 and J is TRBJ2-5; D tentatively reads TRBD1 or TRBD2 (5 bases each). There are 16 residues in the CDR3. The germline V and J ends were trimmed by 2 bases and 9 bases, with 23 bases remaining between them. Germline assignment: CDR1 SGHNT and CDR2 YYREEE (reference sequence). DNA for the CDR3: TGTGCCAGCAGCTTTCGCGGCCAGAGGGGAGTGGAGGCCCAGTACTTC. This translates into CASSFRGQRGVEAQYF.

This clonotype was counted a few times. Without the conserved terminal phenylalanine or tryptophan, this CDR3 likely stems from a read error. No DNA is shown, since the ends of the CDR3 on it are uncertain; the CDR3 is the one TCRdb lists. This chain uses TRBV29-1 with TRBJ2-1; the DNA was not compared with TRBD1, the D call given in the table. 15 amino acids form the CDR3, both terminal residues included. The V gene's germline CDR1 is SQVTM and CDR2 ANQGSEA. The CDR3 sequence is CSVTREAVSYNEHFL.

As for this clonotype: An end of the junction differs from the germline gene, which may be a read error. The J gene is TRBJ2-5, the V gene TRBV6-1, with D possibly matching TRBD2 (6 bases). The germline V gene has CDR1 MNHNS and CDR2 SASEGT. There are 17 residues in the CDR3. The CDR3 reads CPSSRSEAGRGQGTQYF. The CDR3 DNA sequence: TGTCCCAGCAGCCGAAGCGAGGCGGGAAGGGGTCAAGGGACCCAGTACTTC.

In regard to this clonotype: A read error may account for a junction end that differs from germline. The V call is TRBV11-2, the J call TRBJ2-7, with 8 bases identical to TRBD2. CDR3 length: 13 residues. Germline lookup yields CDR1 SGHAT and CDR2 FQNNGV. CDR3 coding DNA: TGTGCCGGCAACTTAGAGAATAGCGGGGAGCAGTATTTC. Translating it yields CAGNLENSGEQYF.

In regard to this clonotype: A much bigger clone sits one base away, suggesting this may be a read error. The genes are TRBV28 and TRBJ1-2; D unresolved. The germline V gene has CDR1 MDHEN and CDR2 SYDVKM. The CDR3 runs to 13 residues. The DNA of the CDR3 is TGTGCCAGCCGCTGGACCAGCTACTATAGCTACACCTTC. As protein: CASRWTSYYSYTF.

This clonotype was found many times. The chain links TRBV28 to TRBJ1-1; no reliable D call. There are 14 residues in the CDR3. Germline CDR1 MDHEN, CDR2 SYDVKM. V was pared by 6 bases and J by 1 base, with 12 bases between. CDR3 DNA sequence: TGTGCCAGCAGGCCCGTCGGGTCGAACACTGAAGCTTTCTTT. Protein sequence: CASRPVGSNTEAFF.

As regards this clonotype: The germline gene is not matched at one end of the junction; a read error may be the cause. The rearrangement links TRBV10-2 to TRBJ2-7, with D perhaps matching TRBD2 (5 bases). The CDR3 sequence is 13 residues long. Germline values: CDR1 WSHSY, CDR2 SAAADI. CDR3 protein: CASTSCSSYDQCF. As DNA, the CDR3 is TGCGCCAGCACTAGCTGTAGCTCCTACGATCAGTGCTTC.

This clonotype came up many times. The CDR3 DNA is TGTGCCAGCAGCGTTTACAACACCTTCTCCTACAATGAGCAGTTCTTC. This encodes CASSVYNTFSYNEQFF. The chain employs TRBV9 and TRBJ2-1, with D uncertain. This CDR3 comprises 16 residues. Looked up from germline, CDR1 is SGDLS and CDR2 is YYNGEE. Trimming removed 2 bases from V and 0 bases from J, with 12 bases in between.

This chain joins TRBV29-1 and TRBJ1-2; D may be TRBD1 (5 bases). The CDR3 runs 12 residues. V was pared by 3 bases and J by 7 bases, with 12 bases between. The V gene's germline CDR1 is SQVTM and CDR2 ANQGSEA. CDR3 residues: CSVDWEGCGYTF. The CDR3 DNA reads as TGCAGCGTTGACTGGGAGGGGTGTGGCTACACCTTC. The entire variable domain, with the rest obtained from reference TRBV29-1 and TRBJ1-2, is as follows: SAVISQKPSRDICQRGTSLTIQCQVDSQVTMMFWYRQQPGQSLTLIATANQGSEATYESGFVIDKFPISRPNLTFSTLTVSNMSPEDSSIYLCSVDWEGCGYTFGSGTRLTVV.

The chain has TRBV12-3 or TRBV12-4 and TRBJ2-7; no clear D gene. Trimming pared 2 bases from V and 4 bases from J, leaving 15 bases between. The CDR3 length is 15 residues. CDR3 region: CASSLYPSSTYEQYF. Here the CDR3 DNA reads TGTGCCAGCAGTTTATACCCCAGTTCCACATACGAGCAGTACTTC.

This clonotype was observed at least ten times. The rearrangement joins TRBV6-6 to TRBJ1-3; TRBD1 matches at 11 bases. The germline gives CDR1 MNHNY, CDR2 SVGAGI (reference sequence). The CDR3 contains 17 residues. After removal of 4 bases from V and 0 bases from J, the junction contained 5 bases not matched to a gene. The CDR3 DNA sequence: TGTGCCAGCAGTTTTACCGGGACAGGGGGCTCTGGAAACACCATATATTTT. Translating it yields CASSFTGTGGSGNTIYF.

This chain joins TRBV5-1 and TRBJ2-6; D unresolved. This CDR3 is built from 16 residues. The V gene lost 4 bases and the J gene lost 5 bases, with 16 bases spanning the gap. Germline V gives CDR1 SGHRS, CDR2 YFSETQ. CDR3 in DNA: TGCGCCAGCAGCCCTGGACCCAGTTCTAGGGCCAACGTCCTGACTTTC. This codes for CASSPGPSSRANVLTF.